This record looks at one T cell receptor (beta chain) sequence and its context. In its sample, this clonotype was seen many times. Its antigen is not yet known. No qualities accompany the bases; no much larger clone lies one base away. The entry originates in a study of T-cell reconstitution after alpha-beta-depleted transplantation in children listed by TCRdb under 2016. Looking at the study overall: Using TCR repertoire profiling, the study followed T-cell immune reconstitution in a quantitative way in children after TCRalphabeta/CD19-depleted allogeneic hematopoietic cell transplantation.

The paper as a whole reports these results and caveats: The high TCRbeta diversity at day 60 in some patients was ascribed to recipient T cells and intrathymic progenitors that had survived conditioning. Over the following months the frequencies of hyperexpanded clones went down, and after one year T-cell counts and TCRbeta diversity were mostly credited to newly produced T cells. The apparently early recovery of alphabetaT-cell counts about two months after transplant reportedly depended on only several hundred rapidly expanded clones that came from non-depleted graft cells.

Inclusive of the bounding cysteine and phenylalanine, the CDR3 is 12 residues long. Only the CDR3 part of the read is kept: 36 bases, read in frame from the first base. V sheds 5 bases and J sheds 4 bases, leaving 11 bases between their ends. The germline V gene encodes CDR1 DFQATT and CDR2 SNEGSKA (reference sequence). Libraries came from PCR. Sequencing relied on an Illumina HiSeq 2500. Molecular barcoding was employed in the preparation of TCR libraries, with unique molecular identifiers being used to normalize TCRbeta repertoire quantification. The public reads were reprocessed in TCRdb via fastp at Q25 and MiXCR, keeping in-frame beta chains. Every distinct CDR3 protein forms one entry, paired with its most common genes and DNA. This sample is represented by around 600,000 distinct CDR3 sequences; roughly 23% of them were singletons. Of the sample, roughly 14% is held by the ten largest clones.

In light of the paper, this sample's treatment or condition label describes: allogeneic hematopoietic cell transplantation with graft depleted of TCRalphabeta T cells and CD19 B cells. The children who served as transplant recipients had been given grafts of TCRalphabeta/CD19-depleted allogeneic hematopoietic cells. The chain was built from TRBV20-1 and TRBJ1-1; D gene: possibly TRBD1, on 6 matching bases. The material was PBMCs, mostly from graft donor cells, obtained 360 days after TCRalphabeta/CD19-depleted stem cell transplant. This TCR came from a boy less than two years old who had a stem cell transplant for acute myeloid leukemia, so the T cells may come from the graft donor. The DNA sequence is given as TGCAGTGCTTACAGGGTAAGCACTGAAGCTTTCTTT. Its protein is CSAYRVSTEAFF.